This is a list of T cell receptor beta chains from one sample in a study of CD8 T cells in ankylosing spondylitis. TCRdb analysed the 5' RACE reads with MiXCR anew, one entry per CDR3 protein. The table records 250,000 to 350,000 distinct CDR3 sequences, around 21% of them present only once. Sequencing was done on a sample of blood, either unsorted or a sorted T cell fraction (not recorded which). The origin of the receptors is a female donor with ankylosing spondylitis or in good health (not recorded which). CDR3s include the opening cysteine and the closing phenylalanine or tryptophan. Each record gives: D gene, V gene, clone size, J gene, CDR3 DNA, CDR3 protein. A D gene is named only where the DNA matches it firmly. Expanded clones get a size class; other rows say once, few or many, or leave the size out.

D: .
V: TRBV6-1
size: few
J: TRBJ1-5
DNA: TGTGCCAGCAGTGAGCGAAGGAATCAGCCCCAGCATTTT
CDR3: CASSERRNQPQHF

D: .
V: TRBV7-9
size: few
J: TRBJ1-1
DNA: TGTGCCAGCAGCCTAGGGGGGGCGGACACTGAAGCTTTCTTT
CDR3: CASSLGGADTEAFF

D: .
V: TRBV20-1
size: .
J: TRBJ2-1
DNA: TGCAGTGCCCCGCTGGGCCGCCCTGCCATTAGTGAGCAGTTCTTC
CDR3: CSAPLGRPAISEQFF

D: TRBD2
V: TRBV11-3
size: .
J: TRBJ2-1
DNA: TGTGCCAGCAGCTTAGTCGAACTAGCGGCTAGCTCCTACAATGAGCAGTTCTTC
CDR3: CASSLVELAASSYNEQFF

D: TRBD1
V: TRBV6-5
size: many
J: TRBJ1-1
DNA: TGTGCCAGCAGTTACCGGGACAGGGGGCTGGAGGCTTTCTTT
CDR3: CASSYRDRGLEAFF

D: TRBD2
V: TRBV10-3
size: few
J: TRBJ2-1
DNA: TGTGCCATCAGCCAAGGACTAGCCGATGAGCAGTTCTTC
CDR3: CAISQGLADEQFF

D: .
V: TRBV25-1
size: many
J: TRBJ2-5
DNA: TGTGCCAGCAGTGAACTAGGGGGGGAGACCCAGTACTTC
CDR3: CASSELGGETQYF

D: .
V: TRBV7-2
size: few
J: TRBJ1-1
DNA: TGTGCCAGCAGCTTAGCGCTTGTGGGTCATGAAGCTTTCTTT
CDR3: CASSLALVGHEAFF

D: .
V: TRBV7-2
size: few
J: TRBJ2-1
DNA: TGTGCCAGCAGCCCAAAGGGTGAGCAGTTCTTC
CDR3: CASSPKGEQFF

D: .
V: TRBV12-3/TRBV12-4
size: .
J: TRBJ2-6
DNA: TGTGCCAGCACCCGAGGTGGGTGGGCCAACGTCCTGACTTTC
CDR3: CASTRGGWANVLTF

D: .
V: TRBV12-3/TRBV12-4
size: few
J: TRBJ1-2
DNA: TGTGCCAGCAGTTTCGAGGGGCAGGGAGATGGCTACACCTTC
CDR3: CASSFEGQGDGYTF

D: .
V: TRBV14
size: .
J: TRBJ2-3
DNA: TGTGCCAGCAGCCAAGAACTCACCGGGGATACGCAGTATTTT
CDR3: CASSQELTGDTQYF

D: .
V: TRBV6-1
size: .
J: TRBJ1-5
DNA: TGTGCCAGCGGCCCGGGTGGGGGGATTACGGGGAATCAGCCCCAGCATTTT
CDR3: CASGPGGGITGNQPQHF

D: .
V: TRBV20-1
size: few
J: TRBJ2-3
DNA: TGCAGTGCTTTAGCGGAGGAGGGGACAGATACGCAGTATTTT
CDR3: CSALAEEGTDTQYF

D: TRBD2
V: TRBV2
size: .
J: TRBJ2-3
DNA: TGTGCCAGCAGGGAGCGGGACTTGGGAACAGATACGCAGTATTTT
CDR3: CASRERDLGTDTQYF

D: .
V: TRBV6-1
size: .
J: TRBJ1-2
DNA: TGTGCTACGAAGGGACGGGGGGTTAACTATGGCTACACCTTC
CDR3: CATKGRGVNYGYTF

D: TRBD2
V: TRBV6-2/TRBV6-3
size: .
J: TRBJ2-1
DNA: TGTGCCAGCATGGAGGGCGGGAGGGCATCCTACAATGAGCAGTTCTTC
CDR3: CASMEGGRASYNEQFF

D: .
V: TRBV7-9
size: few
J: TRBJ2-1
DNA: TGTGCCCACATCGGAGGTGGCGAGAATGAGCAGTTCTTC
CDR3: CAHIGGGENEQFF

D: .
V: TRBV20-1
size: .
J: TRBJ1-6
DNA: TGCAGTGCTAGAGATTACGGACAGAGGGATTCACCCCTCCACTTT
CDR3: CSARDYGQRDSPLHF

D: .
V: TRBV28
size: many
J: TRBJ2-7
DNA: TGTGCCAGCAGTCACCTGGAAGGGAGTCAGCAGTACTTC
CDR3: CASSHLEGSQQYF

D: .
V: TRBV20-1
size: .
J: TRBJ2-6
DNA: TGCAGTGCCTCGACAGGCCACTCTGGGGCCAACGTCCTGACTTTC
CDR3: CSASTGHSGANVLTF

D: TRBD1
V: TRBV20-1
size: many
J: TRBJ2-7
DNA: TGCAGTGCTAGCGGGCAGGGGGCCTACGAGCAGTACTTC
CDR3: CSASGQGAYEQYF

D: .
V: TRBV3-1
size: .
J: TRBJ2-3
DNA: TGTGCCAGCAGCCAAGTAGGAGCAGATACGCAGTATTTT
CDR3: CASSQVGADTQYF

D: .
V: TRBV4-3
size: few
J: TRBJ2-3
DNA: TGCGCCAGCAGCCAAGACTACCAGGGCCCAGATACGCAGTATTTT
CDR3: CASSQDYQGPDTQYF

D: .
V: TRBV6-4
size: few
J: TRBJ1-1
DNA: TGTGCCAGCAGTGACCCACAGGGTCGAGCTTTCTTT
CDR3: CASSDPQGRAFF

D: TRBD1
V: TRBV7-9
size: few
J: TRBJ2-2
DNA: TGTGCCAGCAGCCGGACAGGGGGAGCCGGGGAGCTGTTTTTT
CDR3: CASSRTGGAGELFF

D: .
V: TRBV14
size: .
J: TRBJ1-1
DNA: TGTGCCAGCACCCGTAACCTGAACACTGAAGCTTTCTTT
CDR3: CASTRNLNTEAFF

D: .
V: TRBV24-1
size: many
J: TRBJ2-1
DNA: TGTGCCACCAGTGATTCGGGCCTGGCTGAGCAGTTCTTC
CDR3: CATSDSGLAEQFF

D: .
V: TRBV5-1
size: many
J: TRBJ1-1
DNA: TGCGCCAGCAGCTTGGATGGGGGAGGGACTGAAGCTTTCTTT
CDR3: CASSLDGGGTEAFF

D: TRBD1
V: TRBV7-2
size: few
J: TRBJ2-1
DNA: TGTGCCAGCAGAAGCCCGGGACAGGGGGTAGGCAATGAGCAGTTCTTC
CDR3: CASRSPGQGVGNEQFF

D: TRBD2
V: TRBV6-1
size: .
J: TRBJ2-5
DNA: TGTGCCACCAAATCTCTAGCGGGAGTGGAGACCCAGTACTTC
CDR3: CATKSLAGVETQYF

D: TRBD1
V: TRBV5-1
size: few
J: TRBJ1-6
DNA: TGCGCCAGCAGCTTGGCCGGACAGGGAAATTCACCCCTCCACTTT
CDR3: CASSLAGQGNSPLHF

D: .
V: TRBV7-9
size: few
J: TRBJ1-1
DNA: TGTGCCAGCAGCTTTGGAGGGATGAACACTGAAGCTTTCTTT
CDR3: CASSFGGMNTEAFF

D: TRBD2
V: TRBV7-2
size: .
J: TRBJ2-7
DNA: TGTGCCAGCAGCTATCCAGGGACTAGCGGCTACGAGCAGTACTTC
CDR3: CASSYPGTSGYEQYF

D: .
V: TRBV10-3
size: .
J: TRBJ2-3
DNA: TGTGCCATCAGGGGCGGGATGAGCACAGATACGCAGTATTTT
CDR3: CAIRGGMSTDTQYF

D: TRBD1
V: TRBV7-6
size: few
J: TRBJ1-6
DNA: TGTGCCAGCAGCTTAGGAGAAACAGGGGATTCACCCCTCCACTTT
CDR3: CASSLGETGDSPLHF

D: .
V: TRBV20-1
size: .
J: TRBJ2-3
DNA: TGCAGTGCTTCTGGACTAACCGTTGATGATACGCAGTATTTT
CDR3: CSASGLTVDDTQYF

D: .
V: TRBV12-3/TRBV12-4
size: .
J: TRBJ2-7
DNA: TGTGCCAGCAGTTTCGGCTCCCGGGAGCAGTACTTC
CDR3: CASSFGSREQYF

D: .
V: TRBV9
size: .
J: TRBJ2-1
DNA: TGTGCCAGCAGCGTAGGTTTAGGGGTCAATGAGCAGTTCTTC
CDR3: CASSVGLGVNEQFF

D: .
V: TRBV7-2
size: .
J: TRBJ2-1
DNA: TGTGGCAGCAGCCCGGCTGGGCCGGGTTCAAATGAGCAGTTCTTC
CDR3: CGSSPAGPGSNEQFF

D: .
V: TRBV25-1
size: many
J: TRBJ1-1
DNA: TGTGCCAGCAGGCTCGACACTGAAGCTTTCTTT
CDR3: CASRLDTEAFF

D: TRBD1
V: TRBV7-2
size: few
J: TRBJ1-4
DNA: TGTGCCAGCAGCGAGCAACAGGGGGCTTGGGAAAAACTGTTTTTT
CDR3: CASSEQQGAWEKLFF

D: .
V: TRBV20-1
size: many
J: TRBJ1-2
DNA: TGCAGTGCTAGCTTGACAGCATATGGCTACACCTTC
CDR3: CSASLTAYGYTF

D: .
V: TRBV28
size: few
J: TRBJ2-3
DNA: TGTGCCAGCACCACCCCACGGGGACTCCCTAGCACAGATACGCAGTATTTT
CDR3: CASTTPRGLPSTDTQYF

D: .
V: TRBV7-6
size: many
J: TRBJ2-3
DNA: TGTGCCAGCAGCCCCGCCGTCACAGATACGCAGTATTTT
CDR3: CASSPAVTDTQYF

D: TRBD2
V: TRBV29-1
size: few
J: TRBJ2-7
DNA: TGCAGCGTTAGCGGGACTAGCGGGAGGCCTTCGTCCTACGAGCAGTACTTC
CDR3: CSVSGTSGRPSSYEQYF

D: .
V: TRBV28
size: few
J: TRBJ2-1
DNA: TGTGCCAGCAGTTTCGGGCGAAGATCATCCCAGTTCTTC
CDR3: CASSFGRRSSQFF

D: TRBD2
V: TRBV3-1
size: .
J: TRBJ2-5
DNA: TGTGCCAGCAGCCAAACGGGACTAGCTGGCGGGGAGACCCAGTACTTC
CDR3: CASSQTGLAGGETQYF

D: TRBD2
V: TRBV28
size: .
J: TRBJ2-1
DNA: TGTGCCAGCAGCATGACTAGCCGCAATGTCAATGAGCAGTTCTTC
CDR3: CASSMTSRNVNEQFF

D: .
V: TRBV15
size: once
J: TRBJ2-5
DNA: TGTGCCACCAGCTCGACGGTAGAGACCCAGTACTTC
CDR3: CATSSTVETQYF

D: TRBD2
V: TRBV11-1
size: .
J: TRBJ2-7
DNA: TGTGCCAGCAGCCCTTGGACTAGCTCCTACGAGCAGTACTTC
CDR3: CASSPWTSSYEQYF

D: .
V: TRBV6-5
size: many
J: TRBJ1-1
DNA: TGTGCCAGCAGTGTACAGGGAACTGAAGCTTTCTTT
CDR3: CASSVQGTEAFF

D: .
V: TRBV10-3
size: few
J: TRBJ2-7
DNA: TGTGCCATCAGTGAGTCTAGCGGAAAAACCTACGAGCAGTACTTC
CDR3: CAISESSGKTYEQYF

D: .
V: TRBV20-1
size: few
J: TRBJ2-7
DNA: TGCAGTGCTAGAGATCGGGTTCTTTTGGGCGGATCATACGAGCAGTACTTC
CDR3: CSARDRVLLGGSYEQYF

D: .
V: TRBV29-1
size: .
J: TRBJ2-2
DNA: TGCAGCGCCGGTCGGAGGACCGCCGGGGAGCTGTTTTTT
CDR3: CSAGRRTAGELFF

D: TRBD2
V: TRBV6-1
size: .
J: TRBJ2-1
DNA: TGTGCCAGCGCTCCGGGACTAGCGGGAATTGAGCAGTTCTTC
CDR3: CASAPGLAGIEQFF

D: .
V: TRBV20-1
size: .
J: TRBJ2-7
DNA: TGCAGTGCGAGCCAGGGGGAGCGGGACGAGCAGTACTTC
CDR3: CSASQGERDEQYF

D: TRBD2
V: TRBV6-2/TRBV6-3
size: few
J: TRBJ2-2
DNA: TGTGCCAGCACATCTGCTCCAGTAGCGGGGCCGACCGGGGAGCTGTTTTTT
CDR3: CASTSAPVAGPTGELFF

D: .
V: TRBV7-9
size: .
J: TRBJ2-7
DNA: TGTGCCAGCAGCCGCCGGGACAACCTTTGGGAGCAGTACTTC
CDR3: CASSRRDNLWEQYF

D: .
V: TRBV14
size: few
J: TRBJ2-7
DNA: TGTGCCAGCAGTATGGCAGAGAACAGTTGGAGCTCCTACGAGCAGTACTTC
CDR3: CASSMAENSWSSYEQYF